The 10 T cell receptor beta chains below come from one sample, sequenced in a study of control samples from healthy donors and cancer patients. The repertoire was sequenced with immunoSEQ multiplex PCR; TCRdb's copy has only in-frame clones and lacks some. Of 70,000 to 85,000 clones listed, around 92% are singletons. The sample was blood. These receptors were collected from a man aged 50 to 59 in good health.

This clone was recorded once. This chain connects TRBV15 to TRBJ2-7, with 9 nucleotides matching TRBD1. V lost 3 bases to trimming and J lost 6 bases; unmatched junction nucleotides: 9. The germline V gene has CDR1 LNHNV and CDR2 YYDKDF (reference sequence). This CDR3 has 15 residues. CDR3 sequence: CATSSNRGRFTEQYF. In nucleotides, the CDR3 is TGTGCCACCAGCAGTAACAGGGGGCGGTTTACCGAGCAGTACTTC.

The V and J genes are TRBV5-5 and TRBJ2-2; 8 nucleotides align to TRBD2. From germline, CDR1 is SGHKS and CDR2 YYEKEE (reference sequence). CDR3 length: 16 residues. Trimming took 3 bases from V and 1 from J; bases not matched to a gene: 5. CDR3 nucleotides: TGTGCCAGCAGCTGGGATCGGGGGGGGAACACCGGGGAGCTGTTTTTT. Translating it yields CASSWDRGGNTGELFF.

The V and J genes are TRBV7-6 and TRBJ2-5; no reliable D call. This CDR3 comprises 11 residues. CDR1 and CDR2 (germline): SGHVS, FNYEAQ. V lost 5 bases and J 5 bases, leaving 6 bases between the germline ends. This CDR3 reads CASSPRETQYF. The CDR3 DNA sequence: TGTGCCAGCAGCCCCCGGGAGACCCAGTACTTC.

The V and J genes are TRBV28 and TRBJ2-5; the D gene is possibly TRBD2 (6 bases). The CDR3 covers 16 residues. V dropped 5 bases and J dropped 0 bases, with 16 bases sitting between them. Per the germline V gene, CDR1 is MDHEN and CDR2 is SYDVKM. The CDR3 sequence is CASSKGLREYQETQYF. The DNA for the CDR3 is TGTGCCAGCAGTAAGGGACTCCGGGAGTACCAAGAGACCCAGTACTTC. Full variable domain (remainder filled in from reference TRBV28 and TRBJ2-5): DVKVTQSSRYLVKRTGEKVFLECVQDMDHENMFWYRQDPGLGLRLIYFSYDVKMKEKGDIPEGYSVSREKKERFSLILESASTNQTSMYLCASSKGLREYQETQYFGPGTRLLVL.

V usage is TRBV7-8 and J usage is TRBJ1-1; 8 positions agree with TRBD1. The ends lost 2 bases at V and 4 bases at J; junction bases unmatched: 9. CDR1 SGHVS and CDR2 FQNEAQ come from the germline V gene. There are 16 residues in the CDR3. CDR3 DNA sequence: TGTGCCAGCAGCTTACGGACAGGGTCTCTGAGCACTGAAGCTTTCTTT. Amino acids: CASSLRTGSLSTEAFF.

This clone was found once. CDR3 amino acids: CASSFRQGTDTQYF. CDR3 nucleotides: TGTGCCAGCAGTTTTCGACAGGGAACAGATACGCAGTATTTT. V usage is TRBV6-5 and J usage is TRBJ2-3; 7 bases match TRBD1. The CDR3 has 14 residues. Germline CDR1 reads MNHEY; CDR2 reads SVGAGI. Trimming cost V 4 bases and J 3 bases; bases outside gene matches: 4.

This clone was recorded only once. CDR3 in DNA: TGTGCCAGCGGCCCCCAGGGGCGCGGGGCTTTCTTT. Protein: CASGPQGRGAFF. The chain couples TRBV5-4 to TRBJ1-1, with a tentative D call TRBD1 (6 bases). CDR3 length: 12 amino acids. V was trimmed by 7 bases and J by 11 bases, leaving 18 bases between them. Germline CDR1 SGHNT, CDR2 YYREEE (reference sequence).

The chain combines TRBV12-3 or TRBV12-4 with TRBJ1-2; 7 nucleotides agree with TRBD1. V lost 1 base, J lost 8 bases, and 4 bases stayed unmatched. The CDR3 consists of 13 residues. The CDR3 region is CASSLGTGGGYTF. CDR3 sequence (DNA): TGTGCCAGCAGTTTAGGGACAGGTGGAGGCTACACCTTC.

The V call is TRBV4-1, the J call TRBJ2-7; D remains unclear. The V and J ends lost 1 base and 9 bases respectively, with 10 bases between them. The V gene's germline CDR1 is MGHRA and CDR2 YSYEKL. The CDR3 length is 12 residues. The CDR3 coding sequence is TGCGCCAGCAGCCAAGGGGGAATGGTGCAGTACTTC. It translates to CASSQGGMVQYF.

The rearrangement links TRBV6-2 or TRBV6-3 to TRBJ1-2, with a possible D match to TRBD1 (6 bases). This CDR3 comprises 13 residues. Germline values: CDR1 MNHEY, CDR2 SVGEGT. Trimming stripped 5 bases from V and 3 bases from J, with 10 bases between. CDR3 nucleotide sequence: TGTGCCAGCAGTCAACAGGGCTACTATGGCTACACCTTC. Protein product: CASSQQGYYGYTF.